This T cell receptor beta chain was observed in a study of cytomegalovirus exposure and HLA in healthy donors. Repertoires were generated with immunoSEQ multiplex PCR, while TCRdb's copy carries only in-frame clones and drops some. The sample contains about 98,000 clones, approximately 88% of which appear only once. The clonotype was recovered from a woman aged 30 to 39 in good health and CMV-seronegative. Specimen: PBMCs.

The CDR3 loop reads CASRSGTGKYF. The CDR3 coding sequence is TGTGCCAGCAGAAGTGGGACAGGGAAGTACTTC. This chain uses TRBV6-5 with TRBJ2-7; 9 bases match TRBD1. The J segment lost 11 bases and the V segment lost 6 bases, leaving 5 bases of the junction unmatched. The CDR3 loop spans 11 amino acids. Germline assignment: CDR1 MNHEY and CDR2 SVGAGI.